This paragraph covers one T cell receptor (beta chain) sequence. Its antigen remains unidentified. The sample carries other DNA sequences with the same CDR3. The donors were adults (healthy and HIV-negative) with no recent acute infections or vaccinations. This record comes from a study of shared clonotypes between healthy human individuals. Study results and limitations: Non-shared clonotypes showed lower generation probabilities than clonotypes common to all four donors.

Germline V gene data show CDR1 as LNHDA and CDR2 as SQIVND (reference sequence). The CDR3 has 13 residues. Trimming cost V 3 bases and J 6 bases, with 12 bases left between them. Across several immunoSEQ plates, the genomic DNA of each subset was split evenly. Measured with immunoSEQ multiplex PCR; TCRdb has only the in-frame clones, and not every one. This table has about 1.1 million clones, approximately 75% appearing once. The specimen sequenced was memory CD4+ T cells from PBMCs. The subset: CD45RA-negative fraction. The gene calls are TRBV19 and TRBJ2-7, with a weak D call TRBD1 (6 bases). The receptor comes from a man between 18 and 29 years old in good health. Some clones in this sample may be carry-over from other donors' samples. The CDR3 DNA reads as TGTGCCAGTAGTATTTTATTAGGGGGCGAGCAGTACTTC. Translating it yields CASSILLGGEQYF. The full variable domain, completed using reference TRBV19 and TRBJ2-7, is DGGITQSPKYLFRKEGQNVTLSCEQNLNHDAMYWYRQDPGQGLRLIYYSQIVNDFQKGDIAEGYSVSREKKESFPLTVTSAQKNPTAFYLCASSILLGGEQYFGPGTRLTVT.